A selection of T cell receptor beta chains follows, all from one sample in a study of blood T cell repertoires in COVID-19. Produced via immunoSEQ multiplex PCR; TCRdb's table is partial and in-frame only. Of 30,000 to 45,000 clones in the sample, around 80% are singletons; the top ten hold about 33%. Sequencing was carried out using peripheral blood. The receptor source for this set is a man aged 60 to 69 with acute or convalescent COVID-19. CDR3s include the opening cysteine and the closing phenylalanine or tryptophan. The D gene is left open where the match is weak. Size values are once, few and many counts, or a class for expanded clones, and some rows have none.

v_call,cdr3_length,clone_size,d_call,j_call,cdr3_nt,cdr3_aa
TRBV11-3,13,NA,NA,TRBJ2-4,TGTGCCAGCAGATCACAGGGCAAAAACATTCAGTACTTC,CASRSQGKNIQYF
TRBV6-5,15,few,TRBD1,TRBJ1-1,TGTGCCAGCAGTTACTCGGGACAGGGATCGACTGAAGCTTTCTTT,CASSYSGQGSTEAFF
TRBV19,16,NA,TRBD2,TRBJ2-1,TGTGCCACCGCTTTAGCGGGAGGGAGGACCTACAATGAGCAGTTCTTC,CATALAGGRTYNEQFF
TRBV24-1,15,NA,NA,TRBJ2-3,TGTGCCACCAGTGATTTCGGGGGTGGAGCAGATACGCAGTATTTT,CATSDFGGGADTQYF
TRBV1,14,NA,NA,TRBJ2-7,TGCACCAGCAGCCAATCCCGGTTCTCCTACGAGCAGTACTTC,CTSSQSRFSYEQYF
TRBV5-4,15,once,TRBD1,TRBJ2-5,TGTGCCAGCAGCTTGGGATCAGGGACAGAAGAGACCCAGTACTTC,CASSLGSGTEETQYF
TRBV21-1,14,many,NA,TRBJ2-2,TGTGCCAGCAGCAACGGGACACCTACCGGGGAGCTGTTTTTT,CASSNGTPTGELFF
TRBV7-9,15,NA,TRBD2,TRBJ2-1,TGTGCCAGCGCCACGGGGGCCCTAGCGGGCGATGAGCAGTTCTTC,CASATGALAGDEQFF
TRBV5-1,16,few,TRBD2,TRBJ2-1,TGCGCCAGCAGCCCTAGGACTAGCGGGAGTAACAATGAGCAGTTCTTC,CASSPRTSGSNNEQFF
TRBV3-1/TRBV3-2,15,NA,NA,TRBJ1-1,TGTGCCAGCAGCCACCCAGGAGGGAGGGAAACTGAAGCTTTCTTT,CASSHPGGRETEAFF
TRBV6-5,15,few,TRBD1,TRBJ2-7,TGTGCCAGCAGTTACTCCCCGACAGGGAACGTGGAGCAGTACTTC,CASSYSPTGNVEQYF
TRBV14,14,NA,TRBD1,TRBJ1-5,TGTGCCAGCAGCCAAGGGACAGGGAGACAGCCCCAGCATTTT,CASSQGTGRQPQHF
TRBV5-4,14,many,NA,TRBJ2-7,TGTGCCAGCAGCCAACAGGGAGCCCCCTACGAGCAGTACTTC,CASSQQGAPYEQYF
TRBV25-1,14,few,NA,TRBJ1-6,TGTGCCAGCAGTGGGACAAGGTGGGATTCACCCCTCCACTTT,CASSGTRWDSPLHF
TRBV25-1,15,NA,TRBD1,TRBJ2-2,TGTGCCAGCAGTGAATCGGACAGGGAATCCGGGGAGCTGTTTTTT,CASSESDRESGELFF
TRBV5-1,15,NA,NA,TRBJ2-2,TGCGCCAGCAGCTTGGTGGGGGCCGGTACCGGGGAGCTGTTTTTT,CASSLVGAGTGELFF
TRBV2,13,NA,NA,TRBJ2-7,TGTGCCAGCAGTGCTCGGGGGTACTACGAGCAGTACTTC,CASSARGYYEQYF
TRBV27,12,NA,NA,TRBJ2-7,TGTGCCAGCAGTTTATTGTTTGGACAGAAGTACTTC,CASSLLFGQKYF
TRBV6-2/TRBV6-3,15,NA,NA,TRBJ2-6,TGTGCCAGCAGTTCTATGCCCCCTGGGGCCAACGTCCTGACTTTC,CASSSMPPGANVLTF
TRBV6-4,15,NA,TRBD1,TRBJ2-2,TGTGCCAGCAGTGAACAGGGGGGAATTTCCGGGGAGCTGTTTTTT,CASSEQGGISGELFF
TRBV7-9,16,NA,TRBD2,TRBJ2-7,TGTGCCAGCAGCTTAGAGTTGACTAGCGGGAGTAATGAGCAGTACTTC,CASSLELTSGSNEQYF
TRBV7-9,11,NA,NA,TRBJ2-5,TGTGCCAGCAGCTTAGAGCCAACCCAGTACTTC,CASSLEPTQYF
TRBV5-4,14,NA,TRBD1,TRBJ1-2,TGTGCCAGCAGCTTGGGAGGACAGGACTATGGCTACACCTTC,CASSLGGQDYGYTF
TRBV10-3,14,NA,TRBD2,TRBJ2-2,TGTGCCATCAGGTCTAGCGGGAGTGCCGGGGAGCTGTTTTTT,CAIRSSGSAGELFF
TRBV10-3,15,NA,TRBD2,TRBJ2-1,TGTGCCATCAGTGTCGGGGGGAGTGGGTACAATGAGCAGTTCTTC,CAISVGGSGYNEQFF
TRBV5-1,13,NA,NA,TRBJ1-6,TGCGCCAGCAGCGAATCCGGTAATTCACCCCTCCACTTT,CASSESGNSPLHF
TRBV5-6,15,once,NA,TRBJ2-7,TGTGCCAGCAGCTTGTTGTCTGGGAGAGAGGGCGAGCAGTACTTC,CASSLLSGREGEQYF
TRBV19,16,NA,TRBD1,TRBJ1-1,TGTGCCAGTAGCGCGACAGGGGGGTTAGGCCAAGCTGGGGCTTTCTTT,CASSATGGLGQAGAFF
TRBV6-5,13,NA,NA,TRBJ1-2,TGTGCCAGCAGTTACGAAGGGGGGGATGGCTACACCTTC,CASSYEGGDGYTF
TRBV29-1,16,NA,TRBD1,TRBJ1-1,TGCAGCGTTTATCCTTATGCCGGACAGGTTAACACTGAAGCTTTCTTT,CSVYPYAGQVNTEAFF
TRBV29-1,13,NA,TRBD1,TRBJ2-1,TGCAGCGTTGGTTTGGGGACAGGGCAAGAGCAGTTCTTC,CSVGLGTGQEQFF
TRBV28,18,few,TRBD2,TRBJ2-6,TGTGCCAGCAGTGCCGCCGGGAGGCCAATATCTGGGGCCAACGTCCTGACTTTC,CASSAAGRPISGANVLTF
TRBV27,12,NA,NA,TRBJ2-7,TGTGCCAGCTCAAGGAACAGCTACGAGCAGTACTTC,CASSRNSYEQYF
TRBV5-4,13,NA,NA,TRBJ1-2,TGTGCCAGCAGCTTGGGACTGAGCTATGGCTACACCTTC,CASSLGLSYGYTF
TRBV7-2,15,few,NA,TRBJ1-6,TGTGCCAGCAGCTTAGCGGAGGGGTCTAATTCACCCCTCCACTTT,CASSLAEGSNSPLHF
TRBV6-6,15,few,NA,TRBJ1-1,TGTGCCAGCAGTTACTCCCTAGCGGGAAATACTGAAGCTTTCTTT,CASSYSLAGNTEAFF
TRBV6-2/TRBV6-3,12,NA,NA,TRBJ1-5,TGTGCCAGCAGTTATCGCGAGGCGCCCCAGCATTTT,CASSYREAPQHF
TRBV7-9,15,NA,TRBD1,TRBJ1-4,TGTGCCAGCAGTAAGGGGGACAGGACTAATGAAAAACTGTTTTTT,CASSKGDRTNEKLFF
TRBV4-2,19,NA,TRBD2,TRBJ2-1,TGTGCCAGCAGCCAAGAAACCCGACCGACTAGCGGGAAAGGTAATGAGCAGTTCTTC,CASSQETRPTSGKGNEQFF
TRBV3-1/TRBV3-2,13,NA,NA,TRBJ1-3,TGTGCCAGCAGCCAAGATACAGAAAACACCATATATTTT,CASSQDTENTIYF
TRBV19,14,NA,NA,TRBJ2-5,TGTGCCAGTAATGGGGAGGTCGGCCAAGAGACCCAGTACTTC,CASNGEVGQETQYF
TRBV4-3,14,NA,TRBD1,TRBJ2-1,TGCGCCAGCAGCCAAGAAGGGGGCCGCAATGAGCAGTTCTTC,CASSQEGGRNEQFF
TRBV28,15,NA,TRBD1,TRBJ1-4,TGTGCCACCGTAACAGGGGGCTTAACTAATGAAAAACTGTTTTTT,CATVTGGLTNEKLFF
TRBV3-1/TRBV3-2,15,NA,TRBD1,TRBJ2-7,TGTGCCAGCAGCGAGGGACAGTCGTTCCCCTACGAGCAGTACTTC,CASSEGQSFPYEQYF
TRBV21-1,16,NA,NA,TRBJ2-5,TGTGCCAGCAGCACCCGGACTAGCGGGACCCAAGAGACCCAGTACTTC,CASSTRTSGTQETQYF
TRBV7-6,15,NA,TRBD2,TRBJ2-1,TGTGCCAGCAGCTTAGTTCTAGCGGGAAACAATGAGCAGTTCTTC,CASSLVLAGNNEQFF
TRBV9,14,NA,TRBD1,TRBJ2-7,TGTGCCAGCAGCTTCCAGACAGGGTCTGACGAGCAGTACTTC,CASSFQTGSDEQYF
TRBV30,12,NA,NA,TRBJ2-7,TGTGCCTGGAGTGCTACAGGGTTCGAGCAGTACTTC,CAWSATGFEQYF
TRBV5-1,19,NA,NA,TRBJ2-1,TGCGCCAGCAGCTTGGCAGGACAGGGGGCCATAGCGGGGGGCAATGAGCAGTTCTTC,CASSLAGQGAIAGGNEQFF
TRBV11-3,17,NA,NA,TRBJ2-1,TGTGCCAGCAGCTTAAGGTGGGGAGGTAGCTCCTACAATGAGCAGTTCTTC,CASSLRWGGSSYNEQFF
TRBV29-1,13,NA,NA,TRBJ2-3,TGCAGCGTTCGCGGCAGCAGCACAGATACGCAGTATTTT,CSVRGSSTDTQYF
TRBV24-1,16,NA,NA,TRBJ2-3,TGTGCCACCAGTCCAACGAGTCTAGCATACACAGATACGCAGTATTTT,CATSPTSLAYTDTQYF